This TCR beta chain was sequenced during a study of post-analysis software for immune sequencing data (dated by TCRdb to about 2015). In terms of the full investigation: Recorded disease courses included relapsing-remitting, secondary progressive and progressive-relapsing multiple sclerosis, with some patients lacking subtype annotation. Patient repertoires were compared against 11 to 12 previously published healthy control repertoires from donors aged about 6 to 25 years. A subset of samples was prepared in parallel using single-end sample barcoding, then pooled and co-amplified after Illumina adapter ligation.

To demonstrate the VDJtools post-analysis software, the study profiled TCR beta repertoires from the peripheral blood of 10 to 15 young patients with multiple sclerosis. Multiple sclerosis patients were children and adolescents aged about 6 to 16 years. The method behind the library was PCR. Sequencing used an Illumina HiSeq 2500. To reduce PCR and sequencing biases, unique molecular identifiers were built into the TCR beta cDNA libraries. Per 1 to 10 million input T cells, approximately 500,000 cDNA molecules were obtained, such that each molecule approximated one T cell. The patient libraries were prepared and sequenced using the same protocol as the earlier healthy control dataset. Within a given batch, samples were prepared together, multiplexed and sequenced on the same HiSeq lane. The original pipeline was this. MIGEC handled the raw barcoded reads, throwing out single-read molecular identifier groups before consensus assembly and CDR3 extraction. VDJtools was used for post-analysis of the clonotype tables, with diversity normalized by down-sampling every dataset to the smallest sample size. To correct batch-related cross-sample contamination, repertoire overlap clustering matched CDR3 amino acid sequences but not nucleotide sequences. TCRdb reprocessing: public reads trimmed at Q25 with fastp, clones called with MiXCR, in-frame beta chains kept. CDR3 protein duplicates are merged, each entry listing the most common genes and DNA. V and J calls and clone size were set by TCRdb, not the authors. For this sample there are hundreds of thousands of distinct CDR3 sequences; approximately 30% appear just once. Roughly 0.53% of the sample lies in the top ten.

V loses 3 bases of germline sequence and J loses 4 bases, and the interval between the two ends is 23 bases. Including the terminal cysteine and phenylalanine, the CDR3 comprises 18 residues. The kept DNA is CDR3 alone, 54 bases in frame from the first base. CDR1 and CDR2 are drawn from the germline V gene (reference sequence): LGHDT, YNNKEL. In the case of this clonotype: Its antigen is unknown. No base-level quality is on record; no much larger clone is a single base apart.

Overall study outcomes, separate from this receptor: Multiple sclerosis patients had significantly lower normalized Chao1 diversity than controls, a result that suggests substantial peripheral T-cell clonal expansion. When samples were clustered directly using the F measure, samples prepared in the same batch co-clustered strongly, which prompted a batch-effect correction. The multiple sclerosis patient group was slightly younger than the control group. About 5 TRBV segments, including TRBV5-6, TRBV5-1 and TRBV20-1, were significantly more frequent in patients than controls.

Sequencing was done on a sample of blood. The chain uses TRBV3-1 and TRBJ2-3, with a tentative D call of TRBD1 or TRBD2, each matching 7 bases. The source of this sequence is a girl aged 5 to 17 with multiple sclerosis. The encoded CDR3 is CASSHLQGETGRADTQYF. The nucleotide sequence is given as TGTGCCAGCAGCCACCTCCAAGGGGAGACAGGGAGGGCAGATACGCAGTATTTT.